A single sample is the source of the 22 T cell receptor beta chains below, sequenced in a study of blood T cells in healthy people across ages. PCR was performed a second time for 7 to 11 cycles using a sample-barcoded 5' primer and a J-beta primer mix. TCRdb re-called the 5' RACE reads through MiXCR, storing one row per CDR3 protein. The data contain 1.4 million to 1.5 million distinct CDR3 sequences, roughly 45% of them singletons. Sequencing was performed on blood. Receptor source: a woman aged 18-29 years in good health.

This clonotype was found a few times. V is TRBV2 and J is TRBJ2-1; no reliable D call. Per germline, CDR1 SNHLY and CDR2 FYNNEI. The CDR3 sequence is 14 residues long. V was cut by 7 bases and J by 0 bases, with 10 bases left in between. CDR3 loop: CASNKGYSYNEQFF. The DNA for the CDR3 is TGTGCCAGCAACAAAGGATACTCCTACAATGAGCAGTTCTTC.

This clonotype was counted ten times or more. V and J are TRBV5-1 and TRBJ2-7; the D gene is possibly TRBD1 (5 bases). This CDR3 has 14 residues. V was clipped by 2 bases and J by 6 bases, with 15 bases between them. Germline V gene lookup returns CDR1 SGHRS and CDR2 YFSETQ. CDR3 amino acids: CASSLGAQGPEQYF. CDR3 nucleotides: TGCGCCAGCAGCTTAGGGGCGCAAGGTCCCGAGCAGTACTTC.

This clonotype was recorded at least ten times. The V and J genes are TRBV7-2 and TRBJ2-7; D might be TRBD2 (5 bases). V lost 6 bases and J 5 bases, leaving 11 bases between the germline ends. The germline gives CDR1 SGHTA, CDR2 FQGNSA. The CDR3 extends over 12 amino acids. The CDR3 loop is CASSPLGNEQYF. The CDR3 DNA follows: TGTGCCAGCAGTCCCCTCGGGAACGAGCAGTACTTC.

The chain is built from TRBV14 and TRBJ2-5; 7 bases match TRBD2. The DNA end is more similar to TRBJ2-7, so the J call may be wrong. The CDR3 is 19 residues long. From germline, CDR1 is SGHDN and CDR2 FVKESK. This CDR3 reads CASSQGTPHRSGMINEQYF. As DNA, the CDR3 is TGTGCCAGCAGCCAAGGAACCCCTCACAGGAGCGGGATGATCAACGAGCAGTACTTC.

The chain recombines TRBV7-2 with TRBJ1-2, with 7 bases that match TRBD1. The CDR3 has 15 residues. The V gene end was trimmed by 5 bases and the J gene end by 5 bases; junction bases not matched to a gene: 11. CDR1 is SGHTA, CDR2 FQGNSA, per germline. The CDR3 spells CASSTGSGGRYGYTF. The CDR3 DNA follows: TGTGCCAGCAGCACGGGTTCAGGGGGGAGGTATGGCTACACCTTC.

The chain recombines TRBV5-1 with TRBJ1-2, with a possible D match to TRBD1 (6 bases). The ends were cut back, 1 base at V and 5 bases at J, with 12 bases in the middle. Germline V gene data show CDR1 as SGHRS and CDR2 as YFSETQ. The CDR3 has 14 amino acids. CDR3: CASSLPGAGYGYTF. In DNA, the CDR3 is TGCGCCAGCAGCTTGCCGGGGGCAGGATATGGCTACACCTTC.

The J gene is TRBJ2-5, the V gene TRBV6-5, with D possibly being TRBD1 or TRBD2 (5 bases each). The CDR3 sequence is 17 residues long. The ends were cut back, 4 bases at V and 1 base at J, with 19 bases in the middle. Germline CDR1 is MNHEY and CDR2 is SVGAGI. CDR3 in amino acids: CASSSPLNGAPQETQYF. The CDR3 coding sequence is TGTGCCAGCAGTTCCCCCTTGAACGGGGCCCCCCAAGAGACCCAGTACTTC.

CDR3 sequence reads: CASSRRQGSPYGAEAFF. The CDR3 DNA reads TGTGCCAGCAGCAGAAGACAGGGGTCACCTTATGGGGCTGAAGCTTTCTTT. The V gene is TRBV12-3 or TRBV12-4, the J gene TRBJ1-1; 8 positions match TRBD1. The CDR3 spans 17 residues. V lost 6 bases and J lost 6; bases outside the gene matches: 18.

The rearrangement links TRBV6-1 to TRBJ2-7; D might be TRBD1 or TRBD2, each matching 5 bases. Looked up from germline, CDR1 is MNHNS and CDR2 is SASEGT. With 1 base removed from V and 6 bases from J, the gap between germline ends came to 13 bases. The CDR3 runs to 14 residues. DNA of the CDR3: TGTGCCAGCAGTGAAGGGGGGAGATCGAGCGAGCAGTACTTC. As protein: CASSEGGRSSEQYF.

In nucleotides, the CDR3 is TGTGCCATCAGTGAGTCTCGGGAGGGCCTCGTAGATACGCAGTATTTT. Amino acids: CAISESREGLVDTQYF. This rearrangement joins TRBV10-3 to TRBJ2-3, with TRBD2 identical over 8 bases. The V and J ends lost 0 bases and 5 bases, in that order; junction bases with no gene match: 7. The CDR3 runs 16 residues. Per the germline V gene, CDR1 is ENHRY and CDR2 is SYGVKD.

The V call is TRBV30, the J call TRBJ2-5; D perhaps matches TRBD1 (5 bases). Germline V gene sequence: CDR1 GTSNPN, CDR2 SVGIG (reference sequence). There are 15 residues in the CDR3. Between the trimmed V and J ends, which lost 0 bases and 4 bases, there was a span of 15 bases. This chain's CDR3 is CAWSVQVRAIETQYF. In DNA, the CDR3 is TGTGCCTGGAGTGTACAAGTCAGGGCAATAGAGACCCAGTACTTC.

This clonotype was detected only a few times. The junction and the germline gene differ at one end; a read error may be behind it. The chain has TRBV29-1 and TRBJ1-1, with D unresolved. Looked up from germline, CDR1 is SQVTM and CDR2 is ANQGSEA. This CDR3 comprises 11 residues. The CDR3 spells CSAEDHTEAFF. The CDR3 region has the DNA TGCAGCGCCGAGGACCACACTGAGGCTTTCTTT. Full variable domain (rest looked up from reference TRBV29-1 and TRBJ1-1): SAVISQKPSRDICQRGTSLTIQCQVDSQVTMMFWYRQQPGQSLTLIATANQGSEATYESGFVIDKFPISRPNLTFSTLTVSNMSPEDSSIYLCSAEDHTEAFFGQGTRLTVV.

J is TRBJ2-7 and V is TRBV20-1, with a weak D call TRBD1 (6 bases). The V end was cut by 5 bases, the J end by 7 bases, with 24 bases between. The CDR3 loop spans 15 amino acids. The germline CDR1 and CDR2 sequences are DFQATT and SNEGSKA (reference sequence). The CDR3 is CSAVRGSIRHNEQYF. The CDR3 DNA reads as TGCAGTGCTGTCAGGGGTTCTATTAGGCACAATGAGCAGTACTTC.

The chain joins TRBV9 to TRBJ2-1; a possible D gene is TRBD1 (5 bases). The CDR3 runs 14 residues. Trimming stripped 3 bases from V and 8 bases from J, with 15 bases between. Germline V gives CDR1 SGDLS, CDR2 YYNGEE. CDR3 in DNA: TGTGCCAGCAGCGGGCGACGTGCAGGGTATGAGCAGTTCTTC. Its protein is CASSGRRAGYEQFF.

The rearrangement links TRBV4-1 to TRBJ2-7; TRBD1 aligns across 8 bases. The ends lost 4 bases at V and 7 bases at J; junction bases unmatched: 21. The CDR3 is made up of 18 amino acids. The V gene's germline CDR1 is MGHRA and CDR2 YSYEKL. CDR3 amino acids: CASSPQRVSGTGGREQYF. CDR3 DNA: TGCGCCAGCAGCCCACAAAGAGTGTCCGGGACAGGAGGACGGGAGCAGTACTTC.

The chain carries TRBV20-1 and TRBJ2-7; D possibly corresponds to TRBD1 (6 bases). CDR1 DFQATT and CDR2 SNEGSKA come from the germline V gene (reference sequence). With 4 bases removed from V and 1 base from J, the gap between germline ends came to 8 bases. The CDR3 contains 12 residues. Written as DNA, the CDR3 is TGCAGTGCTATCGGACAGTCCTACGAGCAGTACTTC. This encodes CSAIGQSYEQYF.

This clonotype appeared a few times. This rearrangement joins TRBV20-1 to TRBJ2-1; 8 bases are a match to TRBD2. V was pared by 6 bases and J by 9 bases, with 10 bases of the junction left unmatched. From germline, CDR1 is DFQATT and CDR2 SNEGSKA (reference sequence). The CDR3 extends over 13 amino acids. CDR3 in DNA: TGCAGTGCCCCGCTCGGGACTAGGATTGAGCAGTTCTTC. Translating gives CSAPLGTRIEQFF.

This clonotype turned up a few times. V and J are TRBV27 and TRBJ1-5; perhaps TRBD1 as D (6 bases). With 6 bases removed from V and 2 bases from J, the gap between germline ends came to 20 bases. CDR3 size: 17 residues. From germline, CDR1 is MNHEY and CDR2 SMNVEV (reference sequence). CDR3 loop: CASSFGGGRGRNQPQHF. The CDR3 coding sequence is TGTGCCAGCAGCTTTGGTGGGGGGCGGGGTCGCAATCAGCCCCAGCATTTT.

The chain recombines TRBV27 with TRBJ1-2; tentative D call: TRBD1 (6 bases). With 2 bases removed from V and 5 bases from J, the gap between germline ends came to 21 bases. Germline V lookup: CDR1 MNHEY, CDR2 SMNVEV (reference sequence). This CDR3 has 17 amino acids. CDR3 sequence reads: CASSLIGHREWGYGYTF. CDR3 nucleotides: TGTGCCAGCAGTTTAATCGGCCACAGGGAGTGGGGGTATGGCTACACCTTC.

Only a few counts were recorded for this clonotype. The J gene is TRBJ2-3, the V gene TRBV12-3 or TRBV12-4; D tentatively fits TRBD1 or TRBD2 (5 bases each). CDR3 size: 17 residues. V dropped 4 bases and J dropped 4 bases, with 21 bases sitting between them. CDR3 sequence (DNA): TGTGCCAGCAGTTCAAACACCGGGACCCGGAGACCAGATACGCAGTATTTT. Its translation is CASSSNTGTRRPDTQYF.

A remark on this clonotype: One end of the junction fails to match germline, which may point to a read error. The chain links TRBV12-3 or TRBV12-4 to TRBJ1-2; 7 bases fit TRBD1. This CDR3 contains 15 residues. CDR3 sequence reads: CASSHSTGVGYDYTF. The CDR3 DNA is TGTGCCAGCAGTCATTCAACAGGGGTTGGCTATGACTACACCTTC.

CDR3 sequence reads: CASSPGDTDVKTQYF. The CDR3, as DNA: TGCGCCAGCAGCCCAGGGGATACCGACGTTAAGACCCAGTACTTC. The chain uses TRBV5-1 and TRBJ2-5, with D possibly matching TRBD1 (6 bases). The CDR3 extends over 15 amino acids. The germline gives CDR1 SGHRS, CDR2 YFSETQ. V was shortened by 4 bases and J by 6 bases, with 19 bases between the two germline ends. Full variable domain (outside the CDR3, taken from reference TRBV5-1 and TRBJ2-5): KAGVTQTPRYLIKTRGQQVTLSCSPISGHRSVSWYQQTPGQGLQFLFEYFSETQRNKGNFPGRFSGRQFSNSRSEMNVSTLELGDSALYLCASSPGDTDVKTQYFGPGTRLLVL.